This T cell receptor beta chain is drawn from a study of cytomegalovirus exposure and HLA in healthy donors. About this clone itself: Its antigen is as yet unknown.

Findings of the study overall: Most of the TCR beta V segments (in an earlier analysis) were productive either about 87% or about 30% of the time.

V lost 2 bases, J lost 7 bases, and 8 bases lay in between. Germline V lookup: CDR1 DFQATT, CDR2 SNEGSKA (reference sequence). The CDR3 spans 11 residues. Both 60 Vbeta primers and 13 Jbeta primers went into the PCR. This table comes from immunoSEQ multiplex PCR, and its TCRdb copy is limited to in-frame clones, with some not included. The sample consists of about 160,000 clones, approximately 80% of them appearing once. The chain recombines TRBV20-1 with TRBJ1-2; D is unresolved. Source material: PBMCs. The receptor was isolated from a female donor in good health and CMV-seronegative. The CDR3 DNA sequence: TGCAGTGCTAGAAATCCCAGTGGCTACACCTTC. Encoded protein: CSARNPSGYTF.